Listed below are T cell receptor beta chains from one sample, sequenced in a study of T cell changes during pregnancy in multiple sclerosis. TCRdb's copy holds only in-frame clones and misses some; the assay was immunoSEQ multiplex PCR. The sample yields some 60,000 clones, roughly 90% seen once. The sample in question was peripheral blood, obtained in the third trimester of pregnancy. All receptors come from a female donor in good health, enrolled as a control in a pregnancy study. Each CDR3 is given with its conserved first and last residue. The D gene is left open where the match is weak. Size is stated for part of the rows, as once, few or many counts, or as a class when the clone is expanded.

length	D	V	size	J	DNA	CDR3
16	-	TRBV5-6	-	TRBJ1-5	TGTGCCAGCAGCTTGATCTCGGCGGCCAAAACTCAGCCCCAGCATTTT	CASSLISAAKTQPQHF
14	-	TRBV10-3	-	TRBJ1-1	TGTGCCACAAAGCGGGTGGAGCGTGACACTGAAGCTTTCTTT	CATKRVERDTEAFF
16	-	TRBV5-5	-	TRBJ2-1	TGTGCCAGCAGCCTTCGTCGGGAAAGTCTATACAATGAGCAGTTCTTC	CASSLRRESLYNEQFF
15	-	TRBV11-2	-	TRBJ1-1	TGTGCCAGCAGCTTAGAGAGGGCCATGAACACTGAAGCTTTCTTT	CASSLERAMNTEAFF
12	TRBD1	TRBV28	few	TRBJ1-2	TGTGCCAGCAGCTCAGGGGGTTTAGGCTACACCTTC	CASSSGGLGYTF
16	TRBD2	TRBV4-1	-	TRBJ2-3	TGCGCCAGCAGCCTTGGACTAGCCGCTAGCACAGATACGCAGTATTTT	CASSLGLAASTDTQYF
16	TRBD2	TRBV6-1	-	TRBJ2-1	TGTGCCAGCAGTGAAGCTGCGGGGGGCTCCTACAATGAGCAGTTCTTC	CASSEAAGGSYNEQFF
13	-	TRBV21-1	-	TRBJ1-5	TGTGCCAGCAGCACCAGGGGCAATCAGCCCCAGCATTTT	CASSTRGNQPQHF
14	TRBD1	TRBV18	-	TRBJ2-7	TGTGCCAGCTCCTCGACAGGGGGAAGGTACGAGCAGTACTTC	CASSSTGGRYEQYF
14	-	TRBV6-5	once	TRBJ1-2	TGTGCCAGCGGAGGAGAAGGACTAGAGGGGGGCTACACCTTC	CASGGEGLEGGYTF
15	TRBD1	TRBV19	-	TRBJ2-1	TGTGCCAGTAGTATGGGGACAGTCCCTTACAATGAGCAGTTCTTC	CASSMGTVPYNEQFF
14	-	TRBV6-5	-	TRBJ1-5	TGTGCCAGCAGTTACAGGGGCGGAAATCAGCCCCAGCATTTT	CASSYRGGNQPQHF
15	-	TRBV6-6	-	TRBJ1-2	TGTGCCAGCAGGCCCGGGGGTCTTTTTAACTATGGCTACACCTTC	CASRPGGLFNYGYTF
13	TRBD1	TRBV27	-	TRBJ1-4	TGTGCCAGCAGCCCGGACAGGCGGGAAAAACTGTTTTTT	CASSPDRREKLFF